These 3 T cell receptor beta chains share one sample of origin, sequenced in a study of shared clonotypes between healthy human individuals. The protocol was immunoSEQ multiplex PCR, while the TCRdb copy is restricted to in-frame clones and leaves out a portion. The sample includes millions of clones, more than 80% of them seen just once. Sequencing was done on a sample of naive CD4+ T cells from PBMCs. Described subset: CD45RA+ positively selected. The receptors come from a man aged 18 to 30 in good health. Some clones in this sample may be carry-over from other donors' samples.

The rearrangement links TRBV19 to TRBJ1-5; D remains ambiguous. Trimming removed 2 bases from V and 0 bases from J, with 8 bases in between. The CDR3 spans 15 residues. Germline V gene sequence: CDR1 LNHDA, CDR2 SQIVND (reference sequence). CDR3 protein: CASSIQGFSNQPQHF. The CDR3 nucleotides are TGTGCCAGTAGTATACAAGGGTTTAGCAATCAGCCCCAGCATTTT.

The rearrangement links TRBV5-4 to TRBJ2-1; 7 bases are shared with TRBD2. The CDR3 totals 14 residues. V shed 4 bases and J 6 bases; nucleotides not matched to a gene: 7. Germline V CDR1 and CDR2: SGHNT, YYREEE (reference sequence). The CDR3 spells CASSSAGVGNEQFF. The DNA of the CDR3 is TGTGCCAGCAGCAGCGCGGGAGTCGGCAATGAGCAGTTCTTC.

The gene calls are TRBV29-1 and TRBJ1-2, with a tentative D call TRBD1 (5 bases). There are 13 residues in the CDR3. Trimming left V 4 bases short and J 0 bases short, with 9 bases between. The germline V gene has CDR1 SQVTM and CDR2 ANQGSEA. The CDR3 DNA reads TGCAGCGTTGGCAGGGAAGCTAACTATGGCTACACCTTC. Translating it yields CSVGREANYGYTF. Variable domain in full (rest from reference TRBV29-1 and TRBJ1-2): SAVISQKPSRDICQRGTSLTIQCQVDSQVTMMFWYRQQPGQSLTLIATANQGSEATYESGFVIDKFPISRPNLTFSTLTVSNMSPEDSSIYLCSVGREANYGYTFGSGTRLTVV.